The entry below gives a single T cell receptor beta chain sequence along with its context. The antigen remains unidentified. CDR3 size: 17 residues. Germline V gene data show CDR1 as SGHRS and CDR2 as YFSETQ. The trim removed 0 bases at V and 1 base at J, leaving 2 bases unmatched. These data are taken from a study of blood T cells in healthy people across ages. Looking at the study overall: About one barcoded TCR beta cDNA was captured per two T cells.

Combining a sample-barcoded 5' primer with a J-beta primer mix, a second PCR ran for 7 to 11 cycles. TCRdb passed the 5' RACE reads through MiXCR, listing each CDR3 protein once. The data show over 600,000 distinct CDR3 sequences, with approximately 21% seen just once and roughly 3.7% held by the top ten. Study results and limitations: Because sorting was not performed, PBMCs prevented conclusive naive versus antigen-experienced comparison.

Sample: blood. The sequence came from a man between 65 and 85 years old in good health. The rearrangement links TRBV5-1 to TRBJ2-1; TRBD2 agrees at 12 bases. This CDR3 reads CASSLGTSGKSYNEQFF. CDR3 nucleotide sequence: TGCGCCAGCAGCTTGGGGACTAGCGGGAAGTCCTACAATGAGCAGTTCTTC.